This TCR beta chain was recorded in a study of T cell responses to AZD1222 COVID-19 vaccine. Study conclusions and caveats: The breadth and depth of Spike-specific TCRs increased once two AZD1222 doses had been given. Targeting of unmutated variant regions was reportedly seen in nearly half of spike-specific TCRs. Scientists sampled the repertoires only once the peak T cell response had passed.

CDR3 length: 13 amino acids. Germline assignment: CDR1 MNHNY and CDR2 SVGAGI (reference sequence). With 7 bases removed from V and 5 bases from J, the gap between germline ends came to 14 bases. A remark on this clone: As yet, its antigen is unknown.

Sequencing was performed with immunoSEQ multiplex PCR; in TCRdb, only in-frame clones are kept and a portion is missing. The sample has about 140,000 clones, around 91% seen once. Sample: peripheral blood, taken on day 0 of AZD1222 vaccination. The clonotype comes from an adult in good health. The V gene is TRBV6-6, the J gene TRBJ2-5; D tentatively reads TRBD1 or TRBD2 (5 bases each). The CDR3 DNA reads as TGTGCCAGCAAATTTTGGGACGGGGAGACCCAGTACTTC. Translating it yields CASKFWDGETQYF.